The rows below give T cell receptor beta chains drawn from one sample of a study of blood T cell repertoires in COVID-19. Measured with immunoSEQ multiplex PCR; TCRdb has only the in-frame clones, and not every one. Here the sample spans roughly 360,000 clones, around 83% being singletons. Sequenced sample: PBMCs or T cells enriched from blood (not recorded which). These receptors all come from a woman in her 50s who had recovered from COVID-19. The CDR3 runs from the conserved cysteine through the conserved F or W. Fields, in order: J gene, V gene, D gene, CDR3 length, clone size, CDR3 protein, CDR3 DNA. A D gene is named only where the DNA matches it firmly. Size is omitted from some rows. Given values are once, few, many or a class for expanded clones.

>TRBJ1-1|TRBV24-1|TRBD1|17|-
CATSDRDRGYMNTEAFF
TGTGCCACCAGTGACAGGGACAGGGGGTATATGAACACTGAAGCTTTCTTT
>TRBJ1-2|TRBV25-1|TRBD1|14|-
CASSPGDRGYGYTF
TGTGCCAGCAGCCCGGGGGACAGGGGCTATGGCTACACCTTC
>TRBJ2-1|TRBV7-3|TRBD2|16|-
CASSLRGTSGLNEQFF
TGTGCCAGCAGCTTAAGAGGGACTAGCGGTCTCAATGAGCAGTTCTTC
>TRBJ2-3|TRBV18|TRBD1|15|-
CASSPSGTGTDTQYF
TGTGCCAGCTCACCGTCCGGGACAGGGACAGATACGCAGTATTTT
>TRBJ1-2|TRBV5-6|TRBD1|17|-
CASSSWFARDRADGYTF
TGTGCCAGCAGCTCTTGGTTCGCCCGGGACAGGGCTGATGGCTACACCTTC
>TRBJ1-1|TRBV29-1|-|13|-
CSVRRETNTEAFF
TGCAGCGTTAGGCGGGAGACGAACACTGAAGCTTTCTTT
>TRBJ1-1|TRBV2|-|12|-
CGQKLRNTEAFF
TGTGGACAAAAACTGAGGAACACTGAAGCTTTCTTT
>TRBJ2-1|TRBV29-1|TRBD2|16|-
CSVDRLAGISYNEQFF
TGCAGCGTTGATAGACTAGCGGGAATATCCTACAATGAGCAGTTCTTC
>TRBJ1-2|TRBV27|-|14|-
CASSIQGKDYGYTF
TGTGCCAGCAGTATACAGGGAAAAGACTATGGCTACACCTTC
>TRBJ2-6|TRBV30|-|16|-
CAWNEGQSSGANVLTF
TGTGCCTGGAATGAGGGACAAAGCTCTGGGGCCAACGTCCTGACTTTC
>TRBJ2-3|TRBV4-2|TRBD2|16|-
CASSRERGGLGDTQYF
TGTGCCAGCAGCCGGGAGCGGGGGGGCCTTGGGGATACGCAGTATTTT
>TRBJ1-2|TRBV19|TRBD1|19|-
CASSRRTTPGQGLSYGYTF
TGTGCCAGTAGTCGTCGAACTACTCCGGGACAGGGGTTATCCTATGGCTACACCTTC
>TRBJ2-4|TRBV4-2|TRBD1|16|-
CASSQERGQGQYIQYF
TGTGCCAGCAGCCAAGAAAGGGGACAGGGGCAATACATTCAGTACTTC
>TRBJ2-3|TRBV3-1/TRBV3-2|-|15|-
CASSHGVGVSDTQYF
TGTGCCAGCAGCCATGGGGTGGGAGTCTCAGATACGCAGTATTTT
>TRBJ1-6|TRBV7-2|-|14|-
CASSWTVGNSPLHF
TGTGCCAGCAGCTGGACAGTGGGCAATTCACCCCTCCACTTT
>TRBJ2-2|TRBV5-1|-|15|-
CASSLGTLNTGELFF
TGCGCCAGCAGCTTGGGGACACTTAACACCGGGGAGCTGTTTTTT
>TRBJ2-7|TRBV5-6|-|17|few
CASSLFRWDMASYEQYF
TGTGCCAGCAGCTTGTTTAGGTGGGACATGGCGTCCTACGAGCAGTACTTC
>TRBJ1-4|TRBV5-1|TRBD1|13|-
CASSYGQDEKLFF
TGCGCCAGCAGCTATGGACAGGATGAAAAACTGTTTTTT
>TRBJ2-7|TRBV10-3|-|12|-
CVSGADYYEQYF
TGTGTCAGCGGAGCAGACTACTACGAGCAGTACTTC
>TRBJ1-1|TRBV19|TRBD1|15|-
CASSRGTGSGAEAFF
TGTGCCAGTAGTAGAGGGACAGGGTCTGGTGCTGAAGCTTTCTTT
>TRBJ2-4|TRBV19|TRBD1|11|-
CASKQGVIQYF
TGTGCCAGTAAACAGGGGGTCATTCAGTACTTC
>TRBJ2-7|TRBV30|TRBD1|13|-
CAWRGQGAYEQYF
TGTGCCTGGAGGGGACAGGGGGCCTACGAGCAGTACTTC
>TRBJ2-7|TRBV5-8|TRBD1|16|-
CASSWRQGKLGYEQYF
TGTGCCAGCAGCTGGCGACAGGGGAAATTAGGCTACGAGCAGTACTTC
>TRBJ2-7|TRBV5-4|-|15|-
CASSRTGGSSYEQYF
TGTGCCAGCAGCCGAACCGGGGGATCCTCCTACGAGCAGTACTTC
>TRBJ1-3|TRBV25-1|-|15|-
CASGRGGLSGNTIYF
TGTGCCAGTGGGAGGGGGGGACTCTCTGGAAACACCATATATTTT
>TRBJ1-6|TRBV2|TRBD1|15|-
CASSFSGTGVSPLHF
TGTGCCAGCAGTTTCTCCGGGACAGGCGTCTCACCCCTCCACTTT
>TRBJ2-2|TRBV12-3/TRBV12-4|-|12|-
CASSPNTGELFF
TGTGCCAGCAGTCCTAACACCGGGGAGCTGTTTTTT
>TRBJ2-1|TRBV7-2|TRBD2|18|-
CASTAPILAGGPYNEQFF
TGTGCCAGCACCGCTCCTATACTAGCGGGGGGCCCCTACAATGAGCAGTTCTTC
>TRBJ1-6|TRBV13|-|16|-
CASSLLTGRENSPLHF
TGTGCCAGCAGCCTCCTTACAGGGAGGGAAAATTCACCCCTCCACTTT
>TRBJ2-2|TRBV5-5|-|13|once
CASSIAGTGELFF
TGTGCCAGCAGCATCGCGGGCACCGGGGAGCTGTTTTTT
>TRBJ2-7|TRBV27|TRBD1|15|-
CASSPAGTGFYEQYF
TGTGCCAGCAGTCCAGCTGGGACAGGGTTCTACGAGCAGTACTTC
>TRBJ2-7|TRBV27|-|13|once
CASRAGHSYEQYF
TGTGCCAGCAGGGCAGGGCACTCCTACGAGCAGTACTTC
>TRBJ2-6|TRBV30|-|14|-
CAWSRGTGANVLTF
TGTGCCTGGAGTAGGGGGACTGGGGCCAACGTCCTGACTTTC
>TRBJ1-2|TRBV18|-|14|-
CASSPQGEGHGYTF
TGTGCCAGCTCACCACAGGGAGAAGGGCATGGCTACACCTTC
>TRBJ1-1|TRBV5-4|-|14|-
CASSPARDYTEAFF
TGTGCCAGCAGCCCGGCCAGGGACTACACTGAAGCTTTCTTT
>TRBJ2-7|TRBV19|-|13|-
CASSPRGKNEQYF
TGTGCCAGTAGCCCCAGGGGTAAGAACGAGCAGTACTTC
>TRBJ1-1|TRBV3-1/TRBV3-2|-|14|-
CASSQVEGDTEAFF
TGTGCCAGCAGCCAAGTAGAGGGAGACACTGAAGCTTTCTTT
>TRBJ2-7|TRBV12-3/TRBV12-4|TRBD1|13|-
CASSYRDRGEQYF
TGTGCCAGCAGTTACCGGGACAGAGGGGAGCAGTACTTC
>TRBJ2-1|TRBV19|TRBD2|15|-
CASRPPSGAYNEQFF
TGTGCCAGTAGGCCCCCTAGCGGGGCTTACAATGAGCAGTTCTTC
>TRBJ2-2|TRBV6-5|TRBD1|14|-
CASRRTGGTGELFF
TGTGCCAGCAGACGGACAGGGGGCACCGGGGAGCTGTTTTTT
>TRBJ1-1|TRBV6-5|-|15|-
CASRPGITRGTEAFF
TGTGCCAGCAGACCCGGGATTACCCGAGGGACTGAAGCTTTCTTT
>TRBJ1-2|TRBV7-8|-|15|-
CASSLGSWGEGGYTF
TGTGCCAGCAGCTTAGGGTCGTGGGGGGAGGGTGGCTACACCTTC
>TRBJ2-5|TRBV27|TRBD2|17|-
CASASPRDYTSSETQYF
TGTGCCAGCGCATCCCCCCGGGACTACACCTCAAGCGAGACCCAGTACTTC
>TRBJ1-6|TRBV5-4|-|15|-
CASSFGSELYSPLHF
TGTGCCAGCAGCTTCGGGTCCGAGCTATATTCACCCCTCCACTTT
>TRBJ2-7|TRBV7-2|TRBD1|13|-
CASSLQGAGEQYF
TGTGCCAGCAGCTTACAGGGGGCCGGCGAGCAGTACTTC
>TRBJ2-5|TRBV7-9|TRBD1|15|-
CASSFWTGGEETQYF
TGTGCCAGCAGCTTCTGGACAGGGGGCGAAGAGACCCAGTACTTC
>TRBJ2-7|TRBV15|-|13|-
CATSRDPGYEQYF
TGTGCCACCAGCAGAGATCCGGGATACGAGCAGTACTTC
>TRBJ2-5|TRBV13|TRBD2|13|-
CASSSGIEETQYF
TGTGCCAGCAGCAGCGGGATCGAAGAGACCCAGTACTTC
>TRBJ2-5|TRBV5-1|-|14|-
CASSLGGAAETQYF
TGCGCCAGCAGCTTGGGTGGGGCAGCGGAGACCCAGTACTTC
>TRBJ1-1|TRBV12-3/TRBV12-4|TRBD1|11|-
CASSRDRGAFF
TGTGCCAGCAGCCGGGACAGGGGGGCTTTCTTT
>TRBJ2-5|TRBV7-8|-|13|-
CASTVGARETQYF
TGTGCCAGCACGGTTGGGGCCAGGGAGACCCAGTACTTC
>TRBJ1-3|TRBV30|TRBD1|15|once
CAWSENRGSGNTIYF
TGTGCCTGGAGTGAAAACAGGGGCTCTGGAAACACCATATATTTT
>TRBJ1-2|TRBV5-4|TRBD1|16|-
CASSWGTEIRNYGYTF
TGTGCCAGCAGCTGGGGGACAGAGATCCGGAACTATGGCTACACCTTC
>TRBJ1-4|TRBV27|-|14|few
CASSLTLQGGKLFF
TGTGCCAGCAGTTTAACCCTCCAAGGGGGAAAACTGTTTTTT
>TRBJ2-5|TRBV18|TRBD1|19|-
CASSRTHPGGQGAGETQYF
TGTGCCAGCTCACGTACCCACCCCGGGGGACAGGGGGCCGGGGAGACCCAGTACTTC
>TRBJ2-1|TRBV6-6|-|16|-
CASSRTGAGAVKEQFF
TGTGCCAGCAGCCGGACGGGGGCGGGAGCTGTAAAAGAGCAGTTCTTC
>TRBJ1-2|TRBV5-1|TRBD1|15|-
CASSLLGTGGDGYTF
TGCGCCAGCAGCTTATTGGGGACAGGGGGCGACGGCTACACCTTC